These T cell receptor beta chains were read from a single sample in a study of blood T cell repertoires in COVID-19. Libraries were prepared by immunoSEQ multiplex PCR; TCRdb keeps only in-frame clonotypes and omits some of them. Of around 280,000 clones listed, 85% to 90% are singletons. Sequencing was performed on peripheral blood. The receptors were sampled from a woman under 40 with COVID-19, enrolled during active disease. Each CDR3 is given with its conserved first and last residue. Fields, in order: CDR3 length, J gene, V gene, D gene, clone size, CDR3 DNA, CDR3 protein. D genes are given only for firm matches. Clone sizes are given selectively: once, few, many, or a class where the clone is expanded.

cdr3_length: 14; j_call: TRBJ2-1; v_call: TRBV24-1; d_call: NA; clone_size: NA; cdr3_nt: TGTGCCACCAGTGATGCCGGGGTTTACAATGAGCAGTTCTTC; cdr3_aa: CATSDAGVYNEQFF
cdr3_length: 15; j_call: TRBJ1-1; v_call: TRBV5-1; d_call: TRBD1; clone_size: once; cdr3_nt: TGCGCCAGCAGCCCCAGATTGACAGGGGACACTGAAGCTTTCTTT; cdr3_aa: CASSPRLTGDTEAFF
cdr3_length: 18; j_call: TRBJ1-5; v_call: TRBV7-9; d_call: TRBD1; clone_size: NA; cdr3_nt: TGTGCCAGCAGCCAGGGGACAGGGTTTGGCGATAGCAATCAGCCCCAGCATTTT; cdr3_aa: CASSQGTGFGDSNQPQHF
cdr3_length: 15; j_call: TRBJ1-2; v_call: TRBV30; d_call: TRBD1; clone_size: once; cdr3_nt: TGTGCCTGGCCCGGGACAGGGAATGGGAACTATGGCTACACCTTC; cdr3_aa: CAWPGTGNGNYGYTF
cdr3_length: 13; j_call: TRBJ2-7; v_call: TRBV12-3/TRBV12-4; d_call: NA; clone_size: once; cdr3_nt: TGTGCCAGCAGTTCTAACAGTATCTACGAGCAGTACTTC; cdr3_aa: CASSSNSIYEQYF
cdr3_length: 14; j_call: TRBJ1-1; v_call: TRBV6-5; d_call: NA; clone_size: once; cdr3_nt: TGTGCCAGCACTCCGGGGTATCGGGTGACTGAAGCTTTCTTT; cdr3_aa: CASTPGYRVTEAFF
cdr3_length: 16; j_call: TRBJ2-3; v_call: TRBV30; d_call: TRBD2; clone_size: NA; cdr3_nt: TGTGCCTGGAGTGTACGGGGGGGGCCGGCAACAGATACGCAGTATTTT; cdr3_aa: CAWSVRGGPATDTQYF
cdr3_length: 13; j_call: TRBJ2-1; v_call: TRBV2; d_call: NA; clone_size: NA; cdr3_nt: TGTGCCATCGGTGGACAGAACTACAATGAGCAGTTCTTC; cdr3_aa: CAIGGQNYNEQFF
cdr3_length: 15; j_call: TRBJ2-3; v_call: TRBV11-3; d_call: TRBD1; clone_size: NA; cdr3_nt: TGTGCCAGCAGCCTAAGGACAGGGGGGTCAGATACGCAGTATTTT; cdr3_aa: CASSLRTGGSDTQYF
cdr3_length: 16; j_call: TRBJ2-1; v_call: TRBV11-3; d_call: TRBD2; clone_size: NA; cdr3_nt: TGTGCCAGCAGCGCTGGGGGTTCGGGGGGGTTTAATGAGCAGTTCTTC; cdr3_aa: CASSAGGSGGFNEQFF
cdr3_length: 15; j_call: TRBJ1-2; v_call: TRBV4-1; d_call: NA; clone_size: NA; cdr3_nt: TGCGCCAGCAGCCAGGCGGGGGGGGACGGCTATGGCTACACCTTC; cdr3_aa: CASSQAGGDGYGYTF
cdr3_length: 15; j_call: TRBJ1-2; v_call: TRBV5-1; d_call: NA; clone_size: NA; cdr3_nt: TGCGCCAGCAGCGCGCACCGGGACTCCTCCTATGGCTACACCTTC; cdr3_aa: CASSAHRDSSYGYTF
cdr3_length: 14; j_call: TRBJ1-1; v_call: TRBV11-3; d_call: NA; clone_size: NA; cdr3_nt: TGTGCCAGCAGCTTAGATGCAGGGAGGACTGAAGCTTTCTTT; cdr3_aa: CASSLDAGRTEAFF
cdr3_length: 12; j_call: TRBJ2-2; v_call: TRBV14; d_call: NA; clone_size: few; cdr3_nt: TGTGCCAGCAGCCAGGACTTTTGGGAGCTGTTTTTT; cdr3_aa: CASSQDFWELFF
cdr3_length: 13; j_call: TRBJ2-3; v_call: TRBV19; d_call: NA; clone_size: NA; cdr3_nt: TGTGCCAGTAGTATTGGGCCGGGGGATACGCAGTATTTT; cdr3_aa: CASSIGPGDTQYF
cdr3_length: 16; j_call: TRBJ2-2; v_call: TRBV11-3; d_call: NA; clone_size: NA; cdr3_nt: TGTGCCAGCAGCTTAGTGGACTCCAGCAACACCGGGGAGCTGTTTTTT; cdr3_aa: CASSLVDSSNTGELFF
cdr3_length: 15; j_call: TRBJ2-5; v_call: TRBV14; d_call: TRBD2; clone_size: NA; cdr3_nt: TGTGCCAGCAGCCAAATAGCGGGGGGGCGTGAGACCCAGTACTTC; cdr3_aa: CASSQIAGGRETQYF
cdr3_length: 15; j_call: TRBJ1-6; v_call: TRBV2; d_call: TRBD1; clone_size: once; cdr3_nt: TGTGCCAGCAGTGAATTGGACAGGGTCAGGTCACCCCTCCACTTT; cdr3_aa: CASSELDRVRSPLHF
cdr3_length: 15; j_call: TRBJ2-3; v_call: TRBV7-8; d_call: NA; clone_size: NA; cdr3_nt: TGTGCCAGCAGCTTAGGCAGGGGAAGCACAGATACGCAGTATTTT; cdr3_aa: CASSLGRGSTDTQYF
cdr3_length: 11; j_call: TRBJ2-7; v_call: TRBV3-1/TRBV3-2; d_call: NA; clone_size: NA; cdr3_nt: TGTGCCAGCAGCCCCGGCTACGAGCAGTACTTC; cdr3_aa: CASSPGYEQYF
cdr3_length: 14; j_call: TRBJ2-7; v_call: TRBV2; d_call: TRBD1; clone_size: NA; cdr3_nt: TGTGCCAGCAGTCCCGGGACAGGACCCTTCGAGCAGTACTTC; cdr3_aa: CASSPGTGPFEQYF
cdr3_length: 14; j_call: TRBJ2-7; v_call: TRBV5-1; d_call: TRBD1; clone_size: NA; cdr3_nt: TGCGCCAGCAGCCCGGACAGGGTCTACTACGAGCAGTACTTC; cdr3_aa: CASSPDRVYYEQYF
cdr3_length: 16; j_call: TRBJ2-5; v_call: TRBV6-5; d_call: NA; clone_size: NA; cdr3_nt: TGTGCCAGCAGTTATCGGGGGTCAGGGGGTCAAGAGACCCAGTACTTC; cdr3_aa: CASSYRGSGGQETQYF
cdr3_length: 13; j_call: TRBJ1-2; v_call: TRBV6-5; d_call: TRBD1; clone_size: once; cdr3_nt: TGTGCCACCAAGGACAGGATCGATGAGTACTACACCTTC; cdr3_aa: CATKDRIDEYYTF
cdr3_length: 14; j_call: TRBJ1-2; v_call: TRBV6-6; d_call: NA; clone_size: NA; cdr3_nt: TGTGCCAGCAGTAACCCCGACGGTTGGAGAGGCTACACCTTC; cdr3_aa: CASSNPDGWRGYTF
cdr3_length: 14; j_call: TRBJ1-2; v_call: TRBV7-9; d_call: NA; clone_size: NA; cdr3_nt: TGTGCCAGCAGCTCGGACCTGGGGGAGGGTGGCTACACCTTC; cdr3_aa: CASSSDLGEGGYTF
cdr3_length: 15; j_call: TRBJ1-6; v_call: TRBV28; d_call: NA; clone_size: NA; cdr3_nt: TGTGCCAGCAGTTTAGCATGGCTTGGTAATTCACCCCTCCACTTT; cdr3_aa: CASSLAWLGNSPLHF
cdr3_length: 14; j_call: TRBJ1-1; v_call: TRBV3-1/TRBV3-2; d_call: TRBD1; clone_size: many; cdr3_nt: TGTGCCAGCAGCCATGATCAGGGGGCGGCTGAAGCTTTCTTT; cdr3_aa: CASSHDQGAAEAFF
cdr3_length: 15; j_call: TRBJ1-6; v_call: TRBV7-8; d_call: NA; clone_size: once; cdr3_nt: TGTGCCAGCAGCCCAACTCAGGGGCCAGGTTCACCCCTCCACTTT; cdr3_aa: CASSPTQGPGSPLHF
cdr3_length: 15; j_call: TRBJ1-3; v_call: TRBV3-1/TRBV3-2; d_call: TRBD1; clone_size: NA; cdr3_nt: TGTGCCAGCAGCCAAAGCCTGGGACAGGGAGACACCATATATTTT; cdr3_aa: CASSQSLGQGDTIYF
cdr3_length: 13; j_call: TRBJ2-1; v_call: TRBV30; d_call: NA; clone_size: once; cdr3_nt: TGTGCCTGGTGTCGCGACACTCGGTATGAGCAGTTCTTC; cdr3_aa: CAWCRDTRYEQFF
cdr3_length: 13; j_call: TRBJ1-3; v_call: TRBV6-6; d_call: NA; clone_size: NA; cdr3_nt: TGTGCCAGCAGTGAGAGCTCTGGAAACACCATATATTTT; cdr3_aa: CASSESSGNTIYF
cdr3_length: 14; j_call: TRBJ1-6; v_call: TRBV6-5; d_call: NA; clone_size: NA; cdr3_nt: TGTGCCAGCAATCGTGGAGGGCCGAATTCACCCCTCCACTTT; cdr3_aa: CASNRGGPNSPLHF
cdr3_length: 16; j_call: TRBJ2-1; v_call: TRBV10-2; d_call: NA; clone_size: NA; cdr3_nt: TGCGCCAGCAGAGCCTTTGGCGGGGGCGGCTACAATGAGCAGTTCTTC; cdr3_aa: CASRAFGGGGYNEQFF
cdr3_length: 14; j_call: TRBJ1-2; v_call: TRBV19; d_call: NA; clone_size: NA; cdr3_nt: TGTGCCAGTAGTATTACGGCGGCAAGGGGTGGCTACACCTTC; cdr3_aa: CASSITAARGGYTF
cdr3_length: 13; j_call: TRBJ1-1; v_call: TRBV10-2; d_call: TRBD1; clone_size: few; cdr3_nt: TGCGCCAGCTGGACAGGGAGAAACACTGAAGCTTTCTTT; cdr3_aa: CASWTGRNTEAFF
cdr3_length: 13; j_call: TRBJ1-1; v_call: TRBV5-6; d_call: NA; clone_size: NA; cdr3_nt: TGTGCCAGCAGCTTGGGGAGGAACACTGAAGCTTTCTTT; cdr3_aa: CASSLGRNTEAFF
cdr3_length: 15; j_call: TRBJ2-2; v_call: TRBV2; d_call: NA; clone_size: few; cdr3_nt: TGTGCCAGCAGTGGGCATAGCTTTAACACCGGGGAGCTGTTTTTT; cdr3_aa: CASSGHSFNTGELFF
cdr3_length: 14; j_call: TRBJ1-1; v_call: TRBV6-1; d_call: NA; clone_size: NA; cdr3_nt: TGTGCCAGCAGTGATTCGGGGTTAAACACTGAAGCTTTCTTT; cdr3_aa: CASSDSGLNTEAFF
cdr3_length: 13; j_call: TRBJ1-3; v_call: TRBV6-5; d_call: NA; clone_size: few; cdr3_nt: TGTGCCAGCAGTTTGAGCTCTGGAAACACCATATATTTT; cdr3_aa: CASSLSSGNTIYF
cdr3_length: 13; j_call: TRBJ1-2; v_call: TRBV6-6; d_call: NA; clone_size: NA; cdr3_nt: TGTGCCAGCAGTTACGGCAGAGTGGAGGGCTACACCTTC; cdr3_aa: CASSYGRVEGYTF
cdr3_length: 13; j_call: TRBJ2-7; v_call: TRBV6-1; d_call: NA; clone_size: NA; cdr3_nt: TGTGCCAGCAGTGAAGTGGGGAGCTACGAGCAGTACTTC; cdr3_aa: CASSEVGSYEQYF
cdr3_length: 15; j_call: TRBJ1-5; v_call: TRBV28; d_call: NA; clone_size: NA; cdr3_nt: TGTGCCAGCAGTTTGGGCCGCCATAGCAATCAGCCCCAGCATTTT; cdr3_aa: CASSLGRHSNQPQHF
cdr3_length: 17; j_call: TRBJ2-1; v_call: TRBV5-1; d_call: NA; clone_size: NA; cdr3_nt: TGCGCCAGCAGAGGCCCCTTGGAGGGGGGGCCTCATAATGAGCAGTTCTTC; cdr3_aa: CASRGPLEGGPHNEQFF
cdr3_length: 16; j_call: TRBJ1-2; v_call: TRBV7-6; d_call: NA; clone_size: NA; cdr3_nt: TGTGCCAGCAGCTTATCCCCCGACAGACCTTCCTATGGCTACACCTTC; cdr3_aa: CASSLSPDRPSYGYTF
cdr3_length: 14; j_call: TRBJ1-1; v_call: TRBV5-1; d_call: TRBD1; clone_size: NA; cdr3_nt: TGCGCCAGCAGCTTGGGAGGAGGACAGGGTGGGGCTTTCTTT; cdr3_aa: CASSLGGGQGGAFF
cdr3_length: 13; j_call: TRBJ1-2; v_call: TRBV6-5; d_call: NA; clone_size: NA; cdr3_nt: TGTGCCAGCAGCTCGATACTTACGGGGGGCTACACCTTC; cdr3_aa: CASSSILTGGYTF
cdr3_length: 15; j_call: TRBJ2-3; v_call: TRBV10-1; d_call: NA; clone_size: NA; cdr3_nt: TGCGCCAGCAGTGATCCCCCCCCGTCAGCAGATACGCAGTATTTT; cdr3_aa: CASSDPPPSADTQYF
cdr3_length: 16; j_call: TRBJ2-2; v_call: TRBV25-1; d_call: TRBD2; clone_size: many; cdr3_nt: TGTGCCAGAATAAGAAACGGGGGGGCGAACACCGGGGAGCTGTTTTTT; cdr3_aa: CARIRNGGANTGELFF